The source of this T cell receptor (beta chain) is a study of patients and donors after allogeneic stem cell transplantation. TCRdb reanalysed the RT-PCR reads using MiXCR and keeps one entry per CDR3 protein. Of 95,000 to 120,000 distinct CDR3 sequences listed, 35% are singletons. Germline V lookup: CDR1 DFQATT, CDR2 SNEGSKA (reference sequence). The CDR3 sequence is 14 residues long. J was trimmed by 4 bases and V by 6 bases; bases with no gene match: 8. Sequences were obtained from blood, either unsorted or a sorted T cell fraction (not recorded which). The chain couples TRBV20-1 to TRBJ1-4; 7 bases are shared with TRBD1. The sequence was obtained from a human donor who was either an allogeneic HSCT recipient or a stem cell or donor lymphocyte infusion donor (not recorded which). It is not recorded whose cells these are; they may come from a transplant donor. For the CDR3, the DNA is TGCAGTGCCAGGGCGGCAGGGGGTAATGAAAAACTGTTTTTT. Translation: CSARAAGGNEKLFF.